The table lists the clone carrying this T cell receptor beta chain with a few counts. This sample is part of a study of T-cell reconstitution after alpha-beta-depleted transplantation in children. Using unique molecular identifiers, the investigators prepared the TCRbeta library. TCRdb reprocessed the PCR reads with MiXCR, giving one entry per CDR3 protein. The sample lists a few hundred thousand distinct CDR3 sequences, around 16% occurring once. The CDR3 covers 16 residues. With 4 bases removed from V and 6 bases from J, the gap between germline ends came to 21 bases. Germline V CDR1 and CDR2: MNHEY, SMNVEV (reference sequence).

This receptor was obtained from a human donor who donated a stem cell graft to a child with acute lymphoblastic leukemia. The source material was PBMCs from the stem cell graft donor, sampled from the stem cell graft. This rearrangement joins TRBV27 to TRBJ1-1; D is perhaps TRBD1 (6 bases). The CDR3 is CASSSLLRGGGAEAFF. The CDR3 bases are TGTGCCAGCAGTTCCCTCCTACGAGGGGGAGGCGCTGAAGCTTTCTTT.